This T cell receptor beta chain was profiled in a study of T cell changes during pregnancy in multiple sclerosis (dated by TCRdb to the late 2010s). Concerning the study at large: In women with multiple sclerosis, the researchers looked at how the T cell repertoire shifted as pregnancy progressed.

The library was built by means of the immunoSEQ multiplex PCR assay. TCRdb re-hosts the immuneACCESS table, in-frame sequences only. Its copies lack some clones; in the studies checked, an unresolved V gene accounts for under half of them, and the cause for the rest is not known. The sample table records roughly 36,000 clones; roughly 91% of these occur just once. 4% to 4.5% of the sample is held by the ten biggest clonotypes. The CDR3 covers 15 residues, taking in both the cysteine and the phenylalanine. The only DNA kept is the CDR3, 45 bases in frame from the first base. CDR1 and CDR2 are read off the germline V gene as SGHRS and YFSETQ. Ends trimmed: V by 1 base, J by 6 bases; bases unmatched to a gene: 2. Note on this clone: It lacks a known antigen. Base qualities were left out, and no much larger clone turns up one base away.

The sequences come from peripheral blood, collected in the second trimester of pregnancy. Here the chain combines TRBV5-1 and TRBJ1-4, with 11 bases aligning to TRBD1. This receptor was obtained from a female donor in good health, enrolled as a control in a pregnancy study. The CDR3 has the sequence CASSLLGQGDEKLFF. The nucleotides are TGCGCCAGCAGCTTGTTGGGACAGGGGGATGAAAAACTGTTTTTT.